Below are 23 T cell receptor beta chains sequenced from a single sample in a study of OX40 agonist ivuxolimab in advanced cancers. Here immunoSEQ multiplex PCR was the method, and the copy in TCRdb shows in-frame clones only, minus some. The data hold 65,000 to 75,000 clones, with roughly 90% observed a single time. Sequencing used CD4+ or CD8+ T cells sorted from blood, obtained in a trial of the OX40 agonist ivuxolimab. These TCRs come from an adult with an advanced solid tumor such as melanoma, head and neck, liver or kidney cancer.

V and J are TRBV5-6 and TRBJ2-2, with TRBD1 matching 8 bases. CDR3 size: 15 residues. CDR1 is SGHDT, CDR2 YYEEEE, per germline. V shed 3 bases and J 4 bases; nucleotides not matched to a gene: 5. The CDR3 protein is CASSSETGATGELFF. In nucleotides, the CDR3 is TGTGCCAGCAGCTCTGAGACAGGGGCCACCGGGGAGCTGTTTTTT. Filled out from reference TRBV5-6 and TRBJ2-2, the complete variable domain reads DAGVTQSPTHLIKTRGQQVTLRCSPKSGHDTVSWYQQALGQGPQFIFQYYEEEERQRGNFPDRFSGHQFPNYSSELNVNALLLGDSALYLCASSSETGATGELFFGEGSRLTVL.

This rearrangement joins TRBV25-1 to TRBJ2-7; D could derive from TRBD1 or TRBD2 (5 bases each). V gave up 1 base and J gave up 0 bases, with 7 bases separating them. Per germline, CDR1 MGHDK and CDR2 SYGVNS. The CDR3 totals 14 residues. The CDR3 DNA is TGTGCCAGCAGTGAATCAGGGAGCTCCTACGAGCAGTACTTC. Amino acid sequence: CASSESGSSYEQYF.

The chain combines TRBV10-3 with TRBJ2-3, with 7 positions matching TRBD2. The J segment lost 2 bases and the V segment lost 6 bases, leaving 11 bases of the junction unmatched. Per the germline V gene, CDR1 is ENHRY and CDR2 is SYGVKD. This CDR3 is 16 amino acids long. The CDR3 nucleotides read TGTGCCATCAGCGCCTCTTTGCGGGGGAACACAGATACGCAGTATTTT. This gives the protein CAISASLRGNTDTQYF.

This clone has a single count. This chain connects TRBV18 to TRBJ2-3, with 8 bases matching TRBD1. The length of the CDR3 is 14 residues. With 4 bases clipped from V and 3 bases from J, the junction kept 3 bases outside the gene matches. Germline CDR1 reads KGHSH; CDR2 reads LQKENI. The CDR3 sequence: CASSLRGRTDTQYF. The CDR3 DNA sequence: TGTGCCAGCTCACTCAGGGGGCGGACAGATACGCAGTATTTT.

V gene TRBV27 combines with J gene TRBJ2-5; perhaps D is TRBD1 or TRBD2 (5 bases each). Looked up from germline, CDR1 is MNHEY and CDR2 is SMNVEV (reference sequence). This CDR3 region has 17 residues. V shed 2 bases and J shed 3 bases, with 19 bases lying between them. CDR3 in amino acids: CASSLAGRGRSKETQYF. In DNA form, the CDR3 reads TGTGCCAGCAGTTTAGCGGGCCGGGGACGGAGTAAAGAGACCCAGTACTTC.

As for this clone: This same CDR3 is encoded by further DNA sequences in the sample. The chain links TRBV29-1 to TRBJ2-7, with 10 bases that match TRBD2. The germline V gene encodes CDR1 SQVTM and CDR2 ANQGSEA. The CDR3 covers 14 residues. The CDR3 DNA is TGCATAAAAGGTGGGAGCGGGGGGGTGTGGGAGCAGTACTTC. It specifies CIKGGSGGVWEQYF.

The rearrangement joins TRBV7-6 to TRBJ1-3; TRBD1 matches at 7 bases. The CDR3 covers 18 residues. Germline CDR1 reads SGHVS; CDR2 reads FNYEAQ. V dropped 6 bases and J dropped 6; count of bases not matched to a gene: 20. CDR3 amino acids: CASSSGRGRIQEENTIYF. In DNA form, the CDR3 reads TGTGCCAGCAGTTCAGGAAGGGGGCGGATTCAAGAGGAAAACACCATATATTTT.

This chain uses TRBV2 with TRBJ1-1, with 8 positions matching TRBD1. Germline lookup yields CDR1 SNHLY and CDR2 FYNNEI. This CDR3 has 14 amino acids. Germline trimming cut 5 bases from V and 5 bases from J; bases unmatched to any gene: 7. The CDR3 bases are TGTGCCAGCAGTAGGGGACAGGCGAGGACTGAAGCTTTCTTT. Protein product: CASSRGQARTEAFF.

The chain combines TRBV5-4 with TRBJ2-5, with D perhaps being TRBD1 or TRBD2 (5 bases each). The V end was cut by 3 bases, the J end by 1 base, with 10 bases between. The CDR3 is made up of 14 amino acids. Germline V gives CDR1 SGHNT, CDR2 YYREEE (reference sequence). The chain's CDR3 is CASSSRDVQETQYF. The CDR3 DNA reads TGTGCCAGCAGCTCCCGGGACGTCCAAGAGACCCAGTACTTC.

V and J are TRBV9 and TRBJ2-6; no clear D. In germline, CDR1 is SGDLS, CDR2 YYNGEE. There are 18 residues in the CDR3. The ends were cut back, 0 bases at V and 0 bases at J, with 13 bases in the middle. This CDR3 is CASSVESVPGSGANVLTF. CDR3 DNA: TGTGCCAGCAGCGTAGAGAGTGTTCCTGGCTCTGGGGCCAACGTCCTGACTTTC.

This clone turned up a few times. This chain links TRBV21-1 with TRBJ2-3; the table's D call of TRBD1 was not tested on the DNA. TRBV21-1 is a listed pseudogene. This CDR3 is 17 amino acids long. The DNA of the CDR3 is TGTGCCAGCAGCGCGACTTACAGGGAAATTTACACAGATACGCAGTATTTT. Translated: CASSATYREIYTDTQYF.

The chain links TRBV10-2 to TRBJ2-7; the match to TRBD2 covers 7 bases. The junction had 11 bases not matched to a gene; V was cut back by 2 bases and J by 7 bases. This CDR3 has 15 residues. Germline lookup yields CDR1 WSHSY and CDR2 SAAADI. Written as DNA, the CDR3 is TGCGCCAGCAGTGAGAGGCGGGGGAGCCTACGGGAGCAGTACTTC. This sequence encodes CASSERRGSLREQYF.

This clone was picked up a small number of times. The chain combines TRBV15 with TRBJ1-1; tentatively, D is TRBD1 (5 bases). Trimming shortened V by 1 base and J by 1 base, and 13 bases separated the two germline ends. This CDR3 has 16 amino acids. Germline CDR1 and CDR2: LNHNV and YYDKDF (reference sequence). CDR3 nucleotide sequence: TGTGCCACCAGCAGAGGCGGGGACGGCGGGAACACTGAAGCTTTCTTT. Protein product: CATSRGGDGGNTEAFF.

The chain has TRBV2 and TRBJ2-7, with a possible D match to TRBD2 (6 bases). There are 14 residues in the CDR3. Germline loops: CDR1 SNHLY, CDR2 FYNNEI. V was cut by 5 bases and J by 0 bases, with 11 bases left in between. CDR3 DNA: TGTGCCAGCAGTAAGGAGGGGTCCTCCTACGAGCAGTACTTC. Amino acids: CASSKEGSSYEQYF.

J is TRBJ2-2 and V is TRBV5-1, with a weak D call TRBD2 (5 bases). V dropped 0 bases and J dropped 6 bases, with 12 bases sitting between them. There are 15 residues in the CDR3. Germline values: CDR1 SGHRS, CDR2 YFSETQ. The CDR3 protein is CASSLAPSSSGELFF. CDR3 DNA sequence: TGCGCCAGCAGCTTGGCCCCTAGCTCTTCCGGGGAGCTGTTTTTT.

The chain combines TRBV7-9 with TRBJ2-1; 10 nucleotides line up with TRBD2. The CDR3 extends over 17 amino acids. Looked up from germline, CDR1 is SEHNR and CDR2 is FQNEAQ (reference sequence). Trimming cost V 1 base and J 1 base; bases outside gene matches: 4. CDR3 region: CASSLGALAGSYNEQFF. The CDR3 bases are TGTGCCAGCAGCTTAGGCGCACTAGCGGGGTCCTACAATGAGCAGTTCTTC.

The chain couples TRBV30 to TRBJ2-5, with 10 bases that match TRBD1. V was pared by 3 bases and J by 4 bases, with 11 bases of the junction left unmatched. CDR3 length equals 16 residues. Per germline, CDR1 GTSNPN and CDR2 SVGIG (reference sequence). The CDR3 DNA sequence: TGTGCCTGGAGCCATTGGGGGGACAGGGGATCAGAGACCCAGTACTTC. This gives the protein CAWSHWGDRGSETQYF. Variable domain in full (rest from reference TRBV30 and TRBJ2-5): SQTIHQWPATLVQPVGSPLSLECTVEGTSNPNLYWYRQAAGRGLQLLFYSVGIGQISSEVPQNLSASRPQDRQFILSSKKLLLSDSGFYLCAWSHWGDRGSETQYFGPGTRLLVL.

V and J are TRBV5-4 and TRBJ2-3, with 8 bases aligning to TRBD1. The V segment lost 2 bases and the J segment 8 bases; nucleotides outside the gene matches: 7. The CDR3 is 14 amino acids. Germline V gives CDR1 SGHNT, CDR2 YYREEE (reference sequence). The CDR3 DNA reads as TGTGCCAGCAGCTTCCCAGGGGGCGAGGGTACGCAGTATTTT. Amino acid sequence: CASSFPGGEGTQYF.

V and J are TRBV6-5 and TRBJ1-1; D not certain. Trimming took 5 bases from V and 1 from J, leaving 8 bases between them. The CDR3 loop spans 13 amino acids. Germline loops: CDR1 MNHEY, CDR2 SVGAGI. The CDR3 reads CASSGYRNTEAFF. In nucleotides, the CDR3 is TGTGCCAGCAGTGGTTACAGGAACACTGAAGCTTTCTTT.

This clone was seen just once. The gene calls are TRBV12-5 and TRBJ1-3, with a tentative D call TRBD1 (5 bases). This CDR3 has 16 amino acids. The V end lost 5 bases, the J end lost 1 base, and 15 bases lay between the germline ends. Per the germline V gene, CDR1 is LGHNT and CDR2 is FRNRAP. Here the CDR3 reads CASGGTGTQSGNTIYF. The CDR3 region has the DNA TGTGCTAGTGGTGGGACCGGGACTCAATCTGGAAACACCATATATTTT.

The chain uses TRBV4-2 and TRBJ1-1, with TRBD1 matching over 8 bases. The CDR3 sequence is 15 residues long. The V and J ends lost 4 bases and 1 base, in that order; junction bases with no gene match: 5. In germline, CDR1 is LGHNA, CDR2 YNFKEQ. The chain's CDR3 is CASSLSQGGNTEAFF. The CDR3 DNA reads TGTGCCAGCAGCCTATCACAGGGGGGGAACACTGAAGCTTTCTTT.

The chain employs TRBV5-8 and TRBJ2-7; D is ambiguous. This CDR3 comprises 13 residues. Germline assignment: CDR1 SGHTS and CDR2 YDEGEE. V was trimmed by 1 base and J by 6 bases, leaving 11 bases between them. In DNA, the CDR3 is TGTGCCAGCAGCTTGTTACTCGCGACCGAGCAGTACTTC. The encoded protein is CASSLLLATEQYF.

There are a few counts of this clone. The genes are TRBV4-1 and TRBJ2-4; D is unclear. The V end was cut by 0 bases, the J end by 9 bases, with 18 bases between. From germline, CDR1 is MGHRA and CDR2 YSYEKL. CDR3 length: 16 amino acids. CDR3 in amino acids: CASSQDRVGNMRIQYF. CDR3 nucleotide sequence: TGCGCCAGCAGCCAAGATAGAGTGGGTAATATGCGCATTCAGTACTTC.